The 13 T cell receptor beta chains given below trace back to one sample, sequenced in a study of T cells and Merkel cell carcinoma outcomes. The method was immunoSEQ multiplex PCR; TCRdb's version includes in-frame clones alone and lacks a portion of them. The sample lists about 6,400 clones; about 77% were seen once. Sequencing was done on a sample of tumor tissue from Merkel cell carcinoma. Every receptor here comes from a human donor with Merkel cell carcinoma. Some clones in this sample may be carry-over from other donors' samples.

This clone appeared a single time. Germline and junction disagree at one end, which may indicate a read error. The chain carries TRBV2 and TRBJ2-7; either TRBD1 or TRBD2 may supply D (5 bases each). Per the germline V gene, CDR1 is SNHLY and CDR2 is FYNNEI. The CDR3 is made up of 14 amino acids. The CDR3 DNA sequence: TGTGCCAGCATCCCCTTCGTAGGGACCTATGAGCAGTACTTC. Translation gives CASIPFVGTYEQYF.

J is TRBJ1-2 and V is TRBV29-1; no firm D call. Germline CDR1 and CDR2: SQVTM and ANQGSEA. This CDR3 is 12 amino acids long. V shed 7 bases and J shed 6 bases, with 15 bases lying between them. The CDR3 loop is CSAPRAFDGYTF. CDR3 in DNA: TGCAGCGCGCCTAGGGCGTTCGATGGCTACACCTTC.

The chain combines TRBV9 with TRBJ2-5; perhaps TRBD2 as D (5 bases). The CDR3 runs 16 residues. In germline, CDR1 is SGDLS, CDR2 YYNGEE. Deletions cut 0 bases from V and 4 bases from J, with 16 bases between. CDR3 sequence: CASSVGTSNLGETQYF. The CDR3, as DNA: TGTGCCAGCAGCGTAGGCACTAGTAATCTGGGAGAGACCCAGTACTTC.

The chain employs TRBV15 and TRBJ2-1, with D unclear. V lost 2 bases, J lost 0 bases, and 8 bases lay in between. The CDR3 runs to 15 residues. Germline V gene lookup returns CDR1 LNHNV and CDR2 YYDKDF (reference sequence). This CDR3 is CATSRNRDSYNEQFF. CDR3 bases: TGTGCCACCAGCAGAAATAGAGACTCCTACAATGAGCAGTTCTTC.

CDR3 nucleotides: TGTGCCAGCAAGACGCGCGGGAGCGCAGAGACCCAGTACTTC. Protein product: CASKTRGSAETQYF. This sequence joins TRBV27 and TRBJ2-5, with 7 bases matching TRBD2. This CDR3 is 14 amino acids long. With 7 bases clipped from V and 4 bases from J, the junction kept 9 bases outside the gene matches. Germline V lookup: CDR1 MNHEY, CDR2 SMNVEV (reference sequence).

This chain links TRBV18 with TRBJ2-5, with 13 bases aligning to TRBD2. The germline gives CDR1 KGHSH, CDR2 LQKENI. V lost 6 bases to trimming and J lost 2 bases; unmatched junction nucleotides: 12. The CDR3 loop spans 18 amino acids. CDR3 nucleotide sequence: TGTGCCAGCTCCCGCGATCGGACTAGCGGGAGTGGGCAAGAGACCCAGTACTTC. It encodes CASSRDRTSGSGQETQYF.

The chain uses TRBV5-1 and TRBJ2-5, with D perhaps TRBD2 (5 bases). The CDR3 is made up of 13 amino acids. V dropped 2 bases and J dropped 2 bases, with 7 bases sitting between them. Germline assignment: CDR1 SGHRS and CDR2 YFSETQ. The CDR3 is CASSFSGQETQYF. CDR3 coding DNA: TGCGCCAGCAGCTTTTCGGGGCAAGAGACCCAGTACTTC.

V usage is TRBV5-1 and J usage is TRBJ1-2; no reliable D call. V dropped 0 bases and J dropped 7 bases, with 13 bases sitting between them. The CDR3 runs to 14 residues. The germline gives CDR1 SGHRS, CDR2 YFSETQ. The DNA of the CDR3 is TGCGCCAGCAGCTTGGATCCTGCAGCCGGTGGCTACACCTTC. Residues: CASSLDPAAGGYTF.

CDR3: CASSDSKDTQYF. The CDR3 DNA reads as TGTGCCAGCAGTGATAGTAAAGATACGCAGTATTTT. This chain links TRBV2 with TRBJ2-3; D call uncertain. This CDR3 comprises 12 residues. The germline V gene has CDR1 SNHLY and CDR2 FYNNEI. Trimming cost V 3 bases and J 5 bases, with 6 bases left between them.

This clone is medium-sized by share. The rearrangement uses TRBV30 and TRBJ1-1; 7 bases map to TRBD1. The CDR3 covers 13 residues. J gave up 1 base and V 2 bases, and 1 base lay outside the gene matches. CDR1 GTSNPN and CDR2 SVGIG come from the germline V gene (reference sequence). The CDR3 is CAWSQGGNTEAFF. DNA for the CDR3: TGTGCCTGGAGTCAGGGGGGGAACACTGAAGCTTTCTTT.

V usage is TRBV6-5 and J usage is TRBJ2-3; D perhaps matches TRBD2 (5 bases). The CDR3 consists of 14 residues. Germline V gene sequence: CDR1 MNHEY, CDR2 SVGAGI. Trimming took off 5 bases at V and 4 bases at J, with 13 bases between the two ends. CDR3 protein: CASSLTKTSDTQYF. CDR3 sequence (DNA): TGTGCCAGCAGTCTGACTAAGACGTCAGATACGCAGTATTTT.

Here the CDR3 reads CASSRDRVNEKLFF. In nucleotides, the CDR3 is TGTGCCAGTAGTAGGGACAGGGTTAATGAAAAACTGTTTTTT. The rearrangement uses TRBV19 and TRBJ1-4; TRBD1 aligns across 9 bases. V lost 4 bases, J lost 4 bases, and 1 base stayed unmatched. CDR3 length: 14 residues. The germline gives CDR1 LNHDA, CDR2 SQIVND (reference sequence).

The rearrangement uses TRBV9 and TRBJ2-3; unclear D gene. This CDR3 contains 11 residues. CDR1 is SGDLS and CDR2 is YYNGEE in the germline V gene. Trimming removed 4 bases at V and 5 bases at J, with 5 bases between. For the CDR3, the DNA is TGTGCCAGCAGCCCAGTAGATACGCAGTATTTT. Translation gives CASSPVDTQYF. Looking up the rest from reference TRBV9 and TRBJ2-3 gives the full variable domain: DSGVTQTPKHLITATGQRVTLRCSPRSGDLSVYWYQQSLDQGLQFLIQYYNGEERAKGNILERFSAQQFPDLHSELNLSSLELGDSALYFCASSPVDTQYFGPGTRLTVL.